The clone carrying this T cell receptor beta chain came up many times. What it binds is not known. Stated time point: sample taken at primary tumor resection. Sequencing of whole RNA from tumor, nontumor lung or frozen PBMC involved no sorting. The CDR3 spans 13 residues. Germline CDR1 is SQVTM and CDR2 is ANQGSEA. V was shortened by 4 bases and J by 6 bases, with 15 bases between the two germline ends. The sample belongs to a study of spatial heterogeneity in lung cancer. Overall study findings and caveats: The appearance of ubiquitous expanded tumor TCRs in blood was greater at resection than follow-up.

Every molecule of TCR cDNA had its own unique molecular identifier. From the 5' RACE reads, TCRdb called clonotypes with MiXCR, one entry per CDR3 protein. The sample carries some 87,000 distinct CDR3 sequences, 7.5% to 10% recorded once. This sequence originates from a male donor with early-stage non-small cell lung cancer. J is TRBJ1-2 and V is TRBV29-1; TRBD1 is a possible D gene (5 bases). The material was PBMCs, obtained at surgery. CDR3 DNA: TGCAGCGTTGCTGTTGGGGCGCCCCATGGCTACACCTTC. It codes for CSVAVGAPHGYTF.